These 26 T cell receptor beta chains were all obtained from the same sample, sequenced in a study of CD4 and CD8 cells across lung adenocarcinoma regions. One entry per CDR3 protein results from TCRdb running MiXCR on the PCR reads. The sample records about 8,200 distinct CDR3 sequences, 53% being singletons. Sequencing used CD8+ T cells from the center of a lung tumor. The receptors shown here come from a male donor with lung adenocarcinoma. The CD4 and CD8 labels of this study may be unreliable.

The J gene is TRBJ2-1, the V gene TRBV12-3 or TRBV12-4; D gene ambiguous. The J call is doubtful: the DNA matches TRBJ2-7 better. The CDR3 has 14 residues. The CDR3 DNA follows: TGTGCCAGCAGTACAACCCGCACGACCTACGAGCAGTACTTC. Its protein product is CASSTTRTTYEQYF.

This chain connects TRBV6-5 to TRBJ2-1; 9 nucleotides match TRBD1. The CDR3 sequence is 17 residues long. The J segment lost 3 bases and the V segment lost 7 bases, leaving 13 bases of the junction unmatched. Germline V lookup: CDR1 MNHEY, CDR2 SVGAGI. CDR3 amino acids: CASILRVGTGNYNEQFF. CDR3 coding DNA: TGTGCCAGCATTTTAAGGGTAGGGACAGGGAACTACAATGAGCAGTTCTTC.

This chain uses TRBV27 with TRBJ2-1; 9 bases line up with TRBD2. The CDR3 has 15 residues. V trimming: 2 bases; J trimming: 14 bases; junction bases outside the gene matches: 13. Looked up from germline, CDR1 is MNHEY and CDR2 is SMNVEV (reference sequence). The CDR3 loop is CASSLGASGASIKFF. The CDR3 DNA is TGTGCCAGCAGTTTAGGGGCTAGCGGGGCGAGTATCAAGTTCTTC.

This clonotype was counted ten times or more. This sequence joins TRBV6-5 and TRBJ1-6; possibly TRBD1 for D (5 bases). Germline V lookup: CDR1 MNHEY, CDR2 SVGAGI. Trimming removed 5 bases at V and 9 bases at J, with 17 bases between. This CDR3 has 15 residues. The CDR3 nucleotides read TGTGCCAGCAGTATACAGTCGGGGGGGGGTTCACCCCTCCACTTT. Encoded protein: CASSIQSGGGSPLHF.

The chain recombines TRBV30 with TRBJ2-5; D call uncertain. The DNA end favors TRBJ2-7, so the J call may be wrong. The CDR3 totals 12 residues. The germline V gene has CDR1 GTSNPN and CDR2 SVGIG (reference sequence). The DNA for the CDR3 is TGTGCCTGGAGTGTGATTGGTTACGAGCAGTACTTC. Its protein is CAWSVIGYEQYF.

This clonotype is labeled medium-sized. The chain couples TRBV6-5 to TRBJ2-2; D is unresolved. V was clipped by 5 bases and J by 6 bases, with 19 bases between them. The germline gives CDR1 MNHEY, CDR2 SVGAGI. This CDR3 spans 16 amino acids. CDR3 coding DNA: TGTGCCAGCAGTACCCAAGCTGGGTCGCGTCCCGGGGAGCTGTTTTTT. Its protein is CASSTQAGSRPGELFF.

At least ten counts were recorded for this clonotype. V usage is TRBV6-5 and J usage is TRBJ1-1, with TRBD1 matching over 7 bases. CDR1 is MNHEY, CDR2 SVGAGI, per germline. This CDR3 is built from 15 residues. V lost 2 bases and J lost 0; bases outside the gene matches: 3. Written as DNA, the CDR3 is TGTGCCAGCAGTTACACAGGGGTCATGAACACTGAAGCTTTCTTT. It is translated as CASSYTGVMNTEAFF.

The chain is built from TRBV6-1 and TRBJ2-3; D possibly corresponds to TRBD2 (6 bases). The germline V and J ends were trimmed by 6 bases and 2 bases, with 9 bases remaining between them. Germline-derived CDR1 and CDR2 are MNHNS and SASEGT. This CDR3 is 13 amino acids long. CDR3 region: CASSRGTTDTQYF. In DNA, the CDR3 is TGTGCCAGCAGCCGGGGGACCACAGATACGCAGTATTTT.

A note on this clonotype: The junction departs from germline at one end; a sequencing error may be responsible. The V call is TRBV6-1, the J call TRBJ1-5; possibly TRBD1 for D (5 bases). CDR3 length: 17 residues. Germline values: CDR1 MNHNS, CDR2 SASEGT. The chain's CDR3 is CASRPFRGELGNQPQHF. The CDR3 DNA follows: TGTGCCAGCAGACCTTTTAGGGGCGAGCTTGGCAATCAGCCCCAGCACTTT.

As DNA, the CDR3 is TGTGCCAGCAGCCTCCAATTGGGTGCCGGGGGCAATGAGCAGTTCTTC. Amino acid sequence: CASSLQLGAGGNEQFF. This chain uses TRBV6-1 with TRBJ2-1, with D tentatively TRBD2 (6 bases). The CDR3 consists of 16 residues. Trimming shortened V by 6 bases and J by 6 bases, and 21 bases separated the two germline ends. In germline, CDR1 is MNHNS, CDR2 SASEGT.

In this sample, this clonotype turned up a few times. Its ends do not fully match the called genes, so a read error is possible. The gene calls are TRBV11-3 and TRBJ2-1; 9 nucleotides line up with TRBD2. The CDR3 consists of 15 residues. CDR1 SGHNT and CDR2 YENEEA come from the germline V gene. Here the CDR3 DNA reads TGTGCCAGCAGCGTGGCTAGCGGGACGTACAGTGAGCAGTTCTTC. Protein sequence: CASSVASGTYSEQFF. Based on the CDR3 plus reference TRBV11-3 and TRBJ2-1, the full variable domain is EAGVVQSPRYKIIEKKQPVAFWCNPISGHNTLYWYLQNLGQGPELLIRYENEEAVDDSQLPKDRFSAERLKGVDSTLKIQPAELGDSAVYLCASSVASGTYSEQFFGPGTRLTVL.

This clonotype was counted a few times. The chain joins TRBV6-1 to TRBJ2-6; D uncertain. CDR3 length: 14 residues. Germline V gene sequence: CDR1 MNHNS, CDR2 SASEGT. V was shortened by 7 bases and J by 2 bases, with 9 bases between the two germline ends. DNA for the CDR3: TGTGCCAGCACGACGCCCCCTGGGGCCAACGTCCTGACTTTC. Encoded protein: CASTTPPGANVLTF.

The rearrangement joins TRBV6-1 to TRBJ2-4; perhaps D is TRBD1 or TRBD2 (5 bases each). Trimming shortened V by 3 bases and J by 4 bases, and 19 bases separated the two germline ends. This CDR3 comprises 17 residues. Germline V gene lookup returns CDR1 MNHNS and CDR2 SASEGT. CDR3 DNA: TGTGCCAGCAGTGATTCAGGGTTTGAGGGCCGGAAAAACATTCAGTACTTC. This gives the protein CASSDSGFEGRKNIQYF.

This chain's CDR3 is CASSLSTIQETQYF. Written as DNA, the CDR3 is TGCGCCAGCAGCTTGTCTACCATCCAAGAGACCCAGTACTTC. The chain recombines TRBV5-1 with TRBJ2-5; D unclear. CDR1 SGHRS and CDR2 YFSETQ come from the germline V gene. The germline V and J ends were trimmed by 1 base and 1 base, with 8 bases remaining between them. The CDR3 loop spans 14 amino acids.

In its sample, this clonotype was seen a few times. The chain links TRBV6-1 to TRBJ2-1; 10 nucleotides match TRBD2. Germline values: CDR1 MNHNS, CDR2 SASEGT. V lost 8 bases, J lost 9 bases, and 16 bases stayed unmatched. CDR3 length: 16 residues. The CDR3 DNA reads as TGTGCCAGCGCCGGGGGTTGGGGAGCGGGAGGGATTGAGCAGTTCTTC. The encoded protein is CASAGGWGAGGIEQFF.

This clonotype was recorded many times. The chain employs TRBV11-2 and TRBJ2-1; D not certain. Looked up from germline, CDR1 is SGHAT and CDR2 is FQNNGV. The CDR3 has 13 residues. V was cut by 2 bases and J by 6 bases, with 8 bases left in between. The CDR3 DNA sequence: TGTGCCAGCAGCTTATTTCATGCCAATGAGCAGTTCTTC. Its protein product is CASSLFHANEQFF.

The J gene is TRBJ1-6, the V gene TRBV11-2; D gene uncertain. The CDR3 loop spans 12 amino acids. The germline V and J ends were trimmed by 2 bases and 9 bases, with 5 bases remaining between them. Per the germline V gene, CDR1 is SGHAT and CDR2 is FQNNGV. CDR3 sequence (DNA): TGTGCCAGCAGCTTATTAGGTTCACCCCTCCACTTT. This codes for CASSLLGSPLHF.

The rearrangement links TRBV6-5 to TRBJ2-1, with TRBD2 matching 10 bases. Germline loops: CDR1 MNHEY, CDR2 SVGAGI. The CDR3 is 16 residues long. V lost 4 bases to trimming and J lost 7 bases; unmatched junction nucleotides: 10. DNA of the CDR3: TGTGCCAGCAGTTCCGAGCGGGGGGGTCTTGGGAATGAGCAGTTCTTC. Its protein is CASSSERGGLGNEQFF.

This clonotype has a handful of counts. The chain couples TRBV6-1 to TRBJ2-2; weak D call: TRBD1 (6 bases). The CDR3 totals 15 residues. V was cut by 8 bases and J by 3 bases, with 16 bases left in between. CDR1 MNHNS and CDR2 SASEGT come from the germline V gene. CDR3 loop: CASWARDTDTGELFF. The CDR3 DNA follows: TGTGCCAGCTGGGCCAGGGACACAGACACCGGGGAGCTGTTTTTT.

The rearrangement uses TRBV6-1 and TRBJ1-2; 7 positions agree with TRBD1. Trimming removed 3 bases from V and 5 bases from J; junction bases left unmatched: 3. Germline V CDR1 and CDR2: MNHNS, SASEGT. There are 13 residues in the CDR3. This chain's CDR3 is CASSDRGSYGYTF. The CDR3 DNA sequence: TGTGCCAGCAGTGACAGGGGGTCATATGGCTACACCTTC.

The chain carries TRBV6-1 and TRBJ2-6; 8 nucleotides match TRBD1. The V and J ends lost 1 base and 0 bases, in that order; junction bases with no gene match: 5. CDR1 is MNHNS, CDR2 SASEGT, per germline. This CDR3 has 18 amino acids. The CDR3 nucleotides are TGTGCCAGCAGTGAAGACCCGGACAGGGACTCTGGGGCCAACGTCCTGACTTTC. Translation: CASSEDPDRDSGANVLTF.

The CDR3 nucleotides are TGTGCCAGCAGTTTCCTCGGGGAGGGAGAGACCCAGTACTTC. It codes for CASSFLGEGETQYF. V is TRBV27 and J is TRBJ2-5; 7 bases are shared with TRBD2. Germline CDR1 reads MNHEY; CDR2 reads SMNVEV (reference sequence). The trim removed 3 bases at V and 4 bases at J, leaving 5 bases unmatched. The CDR3 contains 14 residues.

This clonotype has a count of ten or more. The genes are TRBV10-1 and TRBJ2-1, with D uncertain. From germline, CDR1 is WNHNN and CDR2 SYGVQD (reference sequence). The CDR3 is 15 residues long. V lost 10 bases and J lost 3, with 19 bases in between. The CDR3 protein is CAKNTDPSLYNEQFF. The CDR3 nucleotides read TGCGCCAAAAACACAGACCCGTCTCTCTACAATGAGCAGTTCTTC.

V and J are TRBV27 and TRBJ2-3; D unclear. The CDR3 totals 14 residues. V was trimmed by 8 bases and J by 1 base, leaving 13 bases between them. CDR1 MNHEY and CDR2 SMNVEV come from the germline V gene (reference sequence). CDR3 protein: CASGRGQGTDTQYF. For the CDR3, the DNA is TGTGCCAGCGGGCGAGGTCAGGGCACAGATACGCAGTATTTT.

This clonotype was counted once. The chain links TRBV6-1 to TRBJ2-4; the match to TRBD2 covers 10 bases. The CDR3 spans 13 residues. The V gene's germline CDR1 is MNHNS and CDR2 SASEGT. Trimming took 2 bases from V and 16 from J; bases not matched to a gene: 8. CDR3 loop: CASSENLAGDKYF. The CDR3 DNA reads TGTGCCAGCAGTGAAAATCTAGCGGGAGATAAATACTTC.

On this clonotype: The CDR3 does not end in the conserved phenylalanine or tryptophan, so this is likely a read error. CDR3 DNA: TGTGCCAGCAGCGTGGCAGGGTTGGAGGAGACCCAGTACTTG. This encodes CASSVAGLEETQYL. The chain uses TRBV9 and TRBJ2-5, with D possibly being TRBD1 (5 bases). With 2 bases removed from V and 5 bases from J, the gap between germline ends came to 13 bases. This CDR3 comprises 14 residues. CDR1 and CDR2 from the germline V gene are SGDLS and YYNGEE.